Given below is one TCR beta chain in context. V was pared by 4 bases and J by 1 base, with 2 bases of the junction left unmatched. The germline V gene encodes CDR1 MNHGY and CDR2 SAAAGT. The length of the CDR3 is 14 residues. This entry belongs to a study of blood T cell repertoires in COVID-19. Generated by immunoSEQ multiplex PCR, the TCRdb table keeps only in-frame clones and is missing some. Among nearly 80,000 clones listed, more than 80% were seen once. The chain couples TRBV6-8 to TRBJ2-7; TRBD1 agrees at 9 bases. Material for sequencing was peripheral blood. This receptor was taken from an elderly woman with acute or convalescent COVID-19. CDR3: CASSSGTGSYEQYF. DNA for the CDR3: TGTGCCAGCAGTTCTGGGACAGGGTCCTACGAGCAGTACTTC.